Below, 9 T cell receptor beta chains from the same sample are listed, as sequenced in a study of blood T cell repertoires in COVID-19. Data came from immunoSEQ multiplex PCR; TCRdb stores just in-frame clones and leaves some out. Altogether over 400,000 clones are present, about nine tenths being singletons, with the ten largest covering 8% to 9.5%. The material sequenced was PBMCs or T cells enriched from blood (not recorded which). These receptors originate from a woman aged 55-69 years who had recovered from COVID-19.

The chain uses TRBV6-5 and TRBJ2-7; a weak D match, TRBD1 (6 bases). V lost 6 bases, J lost 3 bases, and 15 bases lay in between. CDR3 length equals 14 residues. The germline CDR1 and CDR2 sequences are MNHEY and SVGAGI. CDR3 sequence: CASSPSQGHYEQYV. The CDR3 coding sequence is TGTGCCAGCAGCCCATCCCAGGGGCACTACGAGCAGTACGTC.

This clone was seen only a few times. V gene TRBV6-6 combines with J gene TRBJ2-7; 10 nucleotides agree with TRBD1. The CDR3 loop spans 15 amino acids. Losses at the gene ends were 6 bases for V and 3 bases for J; bases not matched to a gene: 8. Germline V CDR1 and CDR2: MNHNY, SVGAGI (reference sequence). CDR3 sequence (DNA): TGTGCCAGCAGGGATCGGACAGGGGGGATCTACGAGCAGTACTTC. Amino acids: CASRDRTGGIYEQYF.

The chain carries TRBV2 and TRBJ1-5; 7 bases are shared with TRBD1. The V gene's germline CDR1 is SNHLY and CDR2 FYNNEI. Unmatched junction bases numbered 10, after V lost 7 bases and J lost 4 bases. CDR3 length equals 15 residues. CDR3 sequence reads: CASNPQGWGNQPQHF. The CDR3, as DNA: TGTGCCAGCAACCCACAGGGGTGGGGTAATCAGCCCCAGCATTTT. Complete variable domain (other parts from reference TRBV2 and TRBJ1-5): EPEVTQTPSHQVTQMGQEVILRCVPISNHLYFYWYRQILGQKVEFLVSFYNNEISEKSEIFDDQFSVERPDGSNFTLKIRSTKLEDSAMYFCASNPQGWGNQPQHFGDGTRLSIL.

This clone was seen once. V gene TRBV7-2 combines with J gene TRBJ2-4; unclear D gene. Between the trimmed V and J ends, which lost 5 bases and 1 base, there was a span of 6 bases. This CDR3 spans 13 amino acids. Germline V gene lookup returns CDR1 SGHTA and CDR2 FQGNSA. CDR3 sequence: CASSPRAKNIQYF. The CDR3 DNA reads as TGTGCCAGCAGCCCTCGGGCCAAAAACATTCAGTACTTC.

The J gene is TRBJ2-2, the V gene TRBV5-4, with 10 positions matching TRBD1. V trimming: 6 bases; J trimming: 7 bases; junction bases outside the gene matches: 9. The CDR3 is 15 amino acids. Germline lookup yields CDR1 SGHNT and CDR2 YYREEE (reference sequence). The CDR3 is CASTPTGGEFGELFF. CDR3 coding DNA: TGTGCCAGCACTCCGACAGGGGGCGAATTCGGGGAGCTGTTTTTT. Filled out from reference TRBV5-4 and TRBJ2-2, the complete variable domain reads ETGVTQSPTHLIKTRGQQVTLRCSSQSGHNTVSWYQQALGQGPQFIFQYYREEENGRGNFPPRFSGLQFPNYSSELNVNALELDDSALYLCASTPTGGEFGELFFGEGSRLTVL.

With respect to this clone: The sample contains more than one DNA sequence encoding this CDR3. The CDR3 nucleotides are TGCGCCAGCAGCTTAGGGACAGAAGAGACCCAGTACTTC. This translates into CASSLGTEETQYF. The V gene is TRBV5-1, the J gene TRBJ2-5, with 7 bases that match TRBD1. Trimming took 2 bases from V and 3 from J; bases not matched to a gene: 1. This CDR3 is built from 13 residues. Germline-derived CDR1 and CDR2 are SGHRS and YFSETQ. The entire variable domain, with the rest obtained from reference TRBV5-1 and TRBJ2-5, is as follows: KAGVTQTPRYLIKTRGQQVTLSCSPISGHRSVSWYQQTPGQGLQFLFEYFSETQRNKGNFPGRFSGRQFSNSRSEMNVSTLELGDSALYLCASSLGTEETQYFGPGTRLLVL.

V gene TRBV5-8 combines with J gene TRBJ2-4, with D maybe TRBD2 (6 bases). Germline-derived CDR1 and CDR2 are SGHTS and YDEGEE. Between the trimmed V and J ends, which lost 0 bases and 8 bases, there was a span of 12 bases. The CDR3 length is 14 residues. The chain's CDR3 is CASSLAGLRDIQYF. The CDR3 nucleotides are TGTGCCAGCAGCTTGGCGGGACTTCGGGACATTCAGTACTTC. Full variable domain (remainder filled in from reference TRBV5-8 and TRBJ2-4): EAGVTQSPTHLIKTRGQQATLRCSPISGHTSVYWYQQALGLGLQFLLWYDEGEERNRGNFPPRFSGRQFPNYSSELNVNALELEDSALYLCASSLAGLRDIQYFGAGTRLSVL.

The genes are TRBV6-5 and TRBJ2-3; 8 nucleotides align to TRBD1. Germline lookup yields CDR1 MNHEY and CDR2 SVGAGI. The CDR3 extends over 14 amino acids. V lost 4 bases to trimming and J lost 4 bases; unmatched junction nucleotides: 4. CDR3 in amino acids: CASSFWTGPDTQYF. In DNA, the CDR3 is TGTGCCAGCAGTTTCTGGACAGGGCCAGATACGCAGTATTTT.

The V call is TRBV28, the J call TRBJ1-5; tentative D call: TRBD1 (6 bases). This CDR3 region has 14 residues. Trimming pared 6 bases from V and 4 bases from J, leaving 13 bases between. The germline V gene encodes CDR1 MDHEN and CDR2 SYDVKM. This CDR3 is CASSPRGRNQPQHF. In nucleotides, the CDR3 is TGTGCCAGCAGCCCCAGGGGCCGAAATCAGCCCCAGCATTTT.